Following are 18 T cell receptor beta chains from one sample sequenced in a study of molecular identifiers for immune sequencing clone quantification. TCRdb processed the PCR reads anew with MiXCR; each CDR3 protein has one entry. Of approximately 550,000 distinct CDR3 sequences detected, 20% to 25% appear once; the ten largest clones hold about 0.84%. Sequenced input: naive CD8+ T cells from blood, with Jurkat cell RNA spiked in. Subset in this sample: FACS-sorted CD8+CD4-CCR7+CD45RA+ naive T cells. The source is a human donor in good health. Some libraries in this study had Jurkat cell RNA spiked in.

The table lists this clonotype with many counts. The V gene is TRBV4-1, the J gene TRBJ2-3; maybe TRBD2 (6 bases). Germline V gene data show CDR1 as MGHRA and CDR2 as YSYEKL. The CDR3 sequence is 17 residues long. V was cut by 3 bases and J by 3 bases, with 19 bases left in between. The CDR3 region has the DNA TGCGCCAGCAGCCAGTCTGGAGGGGCGGGGATAACAGATACGCAGTATTTT. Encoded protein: CASSQSGGAGITDTQYF.

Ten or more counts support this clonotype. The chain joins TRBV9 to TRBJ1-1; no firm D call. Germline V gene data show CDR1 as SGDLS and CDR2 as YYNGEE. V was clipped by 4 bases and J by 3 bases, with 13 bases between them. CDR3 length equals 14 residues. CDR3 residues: CASSKETEDTEAFF. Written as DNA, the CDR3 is TGTGCCAGCAGCAAGGAAACTGAGGACACTGAAGCTTTCTTT. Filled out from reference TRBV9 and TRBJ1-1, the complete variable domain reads DSGVTQTPKHLITATGQRVTLRCSPRSGDLSVYWYQQSLDQGLQFLIQYYNGEERAKGNILERFSAQQFPDLHSELNLSSLELGDSALYFCASSKETEDTEAFFGQGTRLTVV.

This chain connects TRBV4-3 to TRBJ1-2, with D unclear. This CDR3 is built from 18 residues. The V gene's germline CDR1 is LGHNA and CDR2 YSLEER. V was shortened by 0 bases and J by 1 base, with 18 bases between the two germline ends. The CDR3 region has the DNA TGCGCCAGCAGCCAAGATTGGTCGGTAAGGGCCGGTAACTATGGCTACACCTTC. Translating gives CASSQDWSVRAGNYGYTF.

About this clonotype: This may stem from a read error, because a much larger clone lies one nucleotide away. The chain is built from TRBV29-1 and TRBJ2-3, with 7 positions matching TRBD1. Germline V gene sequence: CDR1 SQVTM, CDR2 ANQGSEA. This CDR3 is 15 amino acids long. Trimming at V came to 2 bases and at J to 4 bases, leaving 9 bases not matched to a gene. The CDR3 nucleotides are TGCAGCGTTGAACCTAGGGGGCAAAGCGCAGATACGCAGTATTTT. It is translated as CSVEPRGQSADTQYF.

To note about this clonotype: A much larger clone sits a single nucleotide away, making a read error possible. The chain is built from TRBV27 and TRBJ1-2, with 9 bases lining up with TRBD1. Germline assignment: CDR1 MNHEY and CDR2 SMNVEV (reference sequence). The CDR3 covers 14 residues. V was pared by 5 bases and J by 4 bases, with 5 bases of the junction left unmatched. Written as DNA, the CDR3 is TGTGCCAGCAGTACAGACAGGGGGGTCTATGGCTACACCTTC. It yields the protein CASSTDRGVYGYTF.

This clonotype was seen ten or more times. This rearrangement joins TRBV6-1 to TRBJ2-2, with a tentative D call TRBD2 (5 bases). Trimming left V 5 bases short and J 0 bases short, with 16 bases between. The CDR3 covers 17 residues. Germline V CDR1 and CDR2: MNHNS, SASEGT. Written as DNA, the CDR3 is TGTGCCAGCAGTACCGTATTACTGGGAGCGAACACCGGGGAGCTGTTTTTT. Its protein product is CASSTVLLGANTGELFF.

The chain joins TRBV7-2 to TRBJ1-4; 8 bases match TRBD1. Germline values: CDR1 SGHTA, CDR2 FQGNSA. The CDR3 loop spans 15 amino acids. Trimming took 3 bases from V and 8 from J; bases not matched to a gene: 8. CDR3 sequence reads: CASSFLTGDLEKLFF. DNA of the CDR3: TGTGCCAGCAGCTTCCTGACAGGGGACTTGGAAAAACTGTTTTTT.

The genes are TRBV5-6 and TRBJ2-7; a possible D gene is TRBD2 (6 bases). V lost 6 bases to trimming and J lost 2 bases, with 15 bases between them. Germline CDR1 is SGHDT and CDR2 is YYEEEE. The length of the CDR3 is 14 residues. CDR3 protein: CASINWGGPYEQYF. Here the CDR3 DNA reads TGTGCCAGCATTAATTGGGGAGGACCCTACGAGCAGTACTTC.

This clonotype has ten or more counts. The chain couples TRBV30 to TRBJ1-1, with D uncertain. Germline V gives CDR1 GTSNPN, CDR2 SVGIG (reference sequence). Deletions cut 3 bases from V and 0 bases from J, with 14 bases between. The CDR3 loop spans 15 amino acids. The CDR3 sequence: CAWRQERNLNTEAFF. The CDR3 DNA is TGTGCCTGGAGGCAAGAAAGGAATCTGAACACTGAAGCTTTCTTT.

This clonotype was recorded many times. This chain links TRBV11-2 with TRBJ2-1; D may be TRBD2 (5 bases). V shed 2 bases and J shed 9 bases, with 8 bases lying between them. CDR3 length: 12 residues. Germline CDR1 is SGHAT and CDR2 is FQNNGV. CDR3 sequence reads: CASSLLAPEQFF. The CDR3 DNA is TGTGCCAGCAGCTTACTAGCCCCTGAGCAGTTCTTC.

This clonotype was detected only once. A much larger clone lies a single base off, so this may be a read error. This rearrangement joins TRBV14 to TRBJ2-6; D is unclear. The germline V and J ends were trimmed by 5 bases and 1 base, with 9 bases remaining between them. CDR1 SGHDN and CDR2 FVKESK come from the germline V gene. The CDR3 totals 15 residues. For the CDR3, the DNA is TGTGCCAGCAGCGTGGCCGAATCTGGGGCCAACGTCCTGACTTTC. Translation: CASSVAESGANVLTF.

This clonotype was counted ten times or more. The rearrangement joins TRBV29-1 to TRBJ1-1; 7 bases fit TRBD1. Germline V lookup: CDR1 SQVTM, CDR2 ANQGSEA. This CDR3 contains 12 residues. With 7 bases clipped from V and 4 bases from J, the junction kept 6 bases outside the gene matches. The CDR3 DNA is TGCAGCGCCGAGGGACAGTTCACTGAAGCTTTCTTT. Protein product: CSAEGQFTEAFF.

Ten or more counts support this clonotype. The CDR3 loop reads CASSILSQIGQYF. The CDR3 region has the DNA TGTGCCAGCAGTATCCTGTCACAGATTGGGCAGTATTTT. J is TRBJ2-3 and V is TRBV12-3 or TRBV12-4, with no clear D. V was trimmed by 5 bases and J by 11 bases, leaving 17 bases between them. The CDR3 extends over 13 amino acids.

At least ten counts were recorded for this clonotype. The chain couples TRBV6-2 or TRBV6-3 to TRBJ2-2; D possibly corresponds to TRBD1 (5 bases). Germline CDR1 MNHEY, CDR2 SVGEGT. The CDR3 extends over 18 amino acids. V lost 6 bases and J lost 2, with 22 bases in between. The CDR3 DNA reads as TGTGCCAGCAGAGACGGTGGGGCGGCTTTCGATAACACCGGGGAGCTGTTTTTT. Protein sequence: CASRDGGAAFDNTGELFF.

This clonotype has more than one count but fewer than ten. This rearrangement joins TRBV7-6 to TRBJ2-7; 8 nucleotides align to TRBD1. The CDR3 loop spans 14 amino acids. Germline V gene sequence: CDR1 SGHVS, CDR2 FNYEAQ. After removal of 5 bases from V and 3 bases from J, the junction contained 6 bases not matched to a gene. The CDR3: CASSHGTGDYEQYF. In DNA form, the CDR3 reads TGTGCCAGCAGCCACGGGACAGGTGACTACGAGCAGTACTTC. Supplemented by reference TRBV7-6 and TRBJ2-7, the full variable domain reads GAGVSQSPRYKVTKRGQDVALRCDPISGHVSLYWYRQALGQGPEFLTYFNYEAQQDKSGLPNDRFSAERPEGSISTLTIQRTEQRDSAMYRCASSHGTGDYEQYFGPGTRLTVT.

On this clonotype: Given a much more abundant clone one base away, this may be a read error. CDR3 loop: CAWSVGVSGHHTDAQYF. The DNA for the CDR3 is TGTGCCTGGAGTGTAGGGGTTTCGGGACACCACACAGATGCGCAGTATTTT. The chain employs TRBV30 and TRBJ2-3; D perhaps matches TRBD1 (6 bases). This CDR3 is built from 17 residues. Germline values: CDR1 GTSNPN, CDR2 SVGIG (reference sequence).

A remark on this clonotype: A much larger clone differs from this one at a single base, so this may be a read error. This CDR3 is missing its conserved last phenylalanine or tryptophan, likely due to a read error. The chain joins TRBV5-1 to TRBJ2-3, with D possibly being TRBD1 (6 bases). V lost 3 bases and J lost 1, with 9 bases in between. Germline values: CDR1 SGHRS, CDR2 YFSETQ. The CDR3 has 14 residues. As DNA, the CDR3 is TGCGCCAGCAGCTCCAGGGGTGGCACAGATACGCAGTATCTT. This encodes CASSSRGGTDTQYL.

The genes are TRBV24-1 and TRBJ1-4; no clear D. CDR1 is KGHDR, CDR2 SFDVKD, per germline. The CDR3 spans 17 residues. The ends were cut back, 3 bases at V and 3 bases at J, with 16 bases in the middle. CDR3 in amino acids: CATSDPPPVRANEKLFF. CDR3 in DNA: TGTGCCACCAGTGATCCCCCCCCGGTTAGGGCTAATGAAAAACTGTTTTTT.